The 30 T cell receptor beta chains given below trace back to one sample, sequenced in a study of blood T cell repertoires in COVID-19. Only in-frame clones appear in the TCRdb table, and some are missing; sequencing was by immunoSEQ multiplex PCR. The data hold about 90,000 clones, with roughly 79% observed a single time. The specimen sequenced was peripheral blood. These receptors were obtained from an elderly woman with acute or convalescent COVID-19.

This sequence joins TRBV18 and TRBJ2-1, with 7 bases fitting TRBD2. Germline CDR1 and CDR2: KGHSH and LQKENI. The length of the CDR3 is 16 residues. V lost 0 bases and J lost 3; bases outside the gene matches: 5. CDR3 region: CASSPPNGRNYNEQFF. The CDR3 DNA is TGTGCCAGCTCACCACCGAACGGGAGGAACTACAATGAGCAGTTCTTC.

This clone was recorded at least ten times. This CDR3 reads CASSDPRGNQPQHF. The CDR3 nucleotides read TGTGCCAGCAGTGACCCTCGGGGCAATCAGCCCCAGCATTTT. The chain employs TRBV6-1 and TRBJ1-5; D gene ambiguous. Germline V gene sequence: CDR1 MNHNS, CDR2 SASEGT. V dropped 3 bases and J dropped 2 bases, with 8 bases sitting between them. CDR3 size: 14 residues.

This clone was counted only a few times. The chain joins TRBV3-1 (or the pseudogene TRBV3-2) to TRBJ2-7, with a tentative D call TRBD1 (5 bases). This CDR3 is 15 amino acids long. Trimming pared 0 bases from V and 2 bases from J, leaving 11 bases between. CDR1 LGHDT and CDR2 YNNKEL come from the germline V gene (reference sequence). CDR3 in DNA: TGTGCCAGCAGCCAAGAGAACAGGATACCCTACGAGCAGTACTTC. It encodes CASSQENRIPYEQYF.

This sequence joins TRBV10-3 and TRBJ2-7; TRBD1 aligns across 7 bases. This CDR3 has 12 amino acids. Trimming at V came to 11 bases and at J to 4 bases, leaving 8 bases not matched to a gene. The germline CDR1 and CDR2 sequences are ENHRY and SYGVKD. Written as DNA, the CDR3 is TGTGCCTCCAGGGGGACACATTACGAGCAGTACTTC. Protein product: CASRGTHYEQYF.

V and J are TRBV7-2 and TRBJ1-2; D perhaps matches TRBD1 (5 bases). This CDR3 spans 15 amino acids. V lost 0 bases, J lost 4 bases, and 12 bases lay in between. Germline values: CDR1 SGHTA, CDR2 FQGNSA. CDR3 protein: CASSLAPDSFYGYTF. Written as DNA, the CDR3 is TGTGCCAGCAGCTTAGCGCCAGACAGCTTCTATGGCTACACCTTC.

The V and J genes are TRBV18 and TRBJ1-4; 8 bases map to TRBD1. CDR1 is KGHSH, CDR2 LQKENI, per germline. V lost 3 bases, J lost 8 bases, and 8 bases stayed unmatched. The CDR3 totals 15 residues. Written as DNA, the CDR3 is TGTGCCAGCTCACCTCAGACAGGGGAATTAGAAAAACTGTTTTTT. It encodes CASSPQTGELEKLFF.

The J gene is TRBJ1-1, the V gene TRBV6-5; the D gene is possibly TRBD1 (6 bases). CDR1 and CDR2 (germline): MNHEY, SVGAGI. The V gene lost 7 bases and the J gene lost 0 bases, with 12 bases spanning the gap. The length of the CDR3 is 14 residues. CDR3 in DNA: TGTGCCAGCACCTTGGGACATTTGAACACTGAAGCTTTCTTT. Its protein is CASTLGHLNTEAFF.

V usage is TRBV12-3 or TRBV12-4 and J usage is TRBJ2-1; D might be TRBD1 (5 bases). This CDR3 has 12 residues. The ends were cut back, 6 bases at V and 8 bases at J, with 11 bases in the middle. The CDR3 spells CASSTRAYEQFF. The CDR3 nucleotides are TGTGCCAGCAGCACCAGGGCGTATGAGCAGTTCTTC.

The table lists this clone with a few counts. The CDR3 sequence: CASSMHVQGGISQPQHF. The CDR3, as DNA: TGCGCCAGCAGTATGCATGTTCAGGGGGGAATCAGTCAGCCCCAGCATTTT. This chain links TRBV10-2 with TRBJ1-5; 7 positions match TRBD1. The germline V gene has CDR1 WSHSY and CDR2 SAAADI. This CDR3 spans 17 amino acids. J gave up 6 bases and V 5 bases, and 16 bases lay outside the gene matches.

The chain couples TRBV18 to TRBJ2-7, with 10 nucleotides matching TRBD2. CDR1 and CDR2 (germline): KGHSH, LQKENI. The CDR3 contains 14 residues. V lost 2 bases, J lost 6 bases, and 4 bases stayed unmatched. The CDR3 protein is CASSPEREGREQYF. The CDR3 DNA sequence: TGTGCCAGCTCACCAGAGCGGGAGGGCCGCGAGCAGTACTTC.

V and J are TRBV3-1 (or the pseudogene TRBV3-2) and TRBJ2-1; 11 nucleotides align to TRBD1. The CDR3 consists of 17 residues. Losses at the gene ends were 1 base for V and 7 bases for J; bases not matched to a gene: 9. Germline CDR1 LGHDT, CDR2 YNNKEL (reference sequence). DNA for the CDR3: TGTGCCAGCAGCCAAGGGATCAGGACAGGGGGCACAAATGAGCAGTTCTTC. As protein: CASSQGIRTGGTNEQFF.

The V gene is TRBV6-1, the J gene TRBJ1-5; perhaps TRBD1 as D (6 bases). This CDR3 region has 15 residues. Germline-derived CDR1 and CDR2 are MNHNS and SASEGT. Trimming stripped 2 bases from V and 2 bases from J, with 10 bases between. The CDR3 coding sequence is TGTGCCAGCAGTGAAATGCGACAGGGCAATCAGCCCCAGCATTTT. Its translation: CASSEMRQGNQPQHF.

The chain links TRBV5-1 to TRBJ2-5; 7 bases are a match to TRBD1. Germline V gene lookup returns CDR1 SGHRS and CDR2 YFSETQ. V trimming: 2 bases; J trimming: 13 bases; junction bases outside the gene matches: 8. This CDR3 spans 12 amino acids. The CDR3 spells CASSFPQGLLYF. The CDR3 DNA reads TGCGCCAGCAGCTTTCCACAGGGGCTGTTGTACTTC.

This clone came up a few times. This chain links TRBV3-1 (or the pseudogene TRBV3-2) with TRBJ1-5; D is perhaps TRBD1 (5 bases). This CDR3 is built from 15 residues. Between the trimmed V and J ends, which lost 4 bases and 6 bases, there was a span of 16 bases. Germline loops: CDR1 LGHDT, CDR2 YNNKEL (reference sequence). The CDR3 here is CASSPAGRQGQPQHF. Here the CDR3 DNA reads TGTGCCAGCAGCCCGGCCGGGAGGCAGGGTCAGCCCCAGCATTTT.

The chain has TRBV11-2 and TRBJ1-2, with D possibly TRBD1 on 6 matching bases. Germline V gene lookup returns CDR1 SGHAT and CDR2 FQNNGV. The germline V and J ends were trimmed by 4 bases and 7 bases, with 16 bases remaining between them. The CDR3 sequence is 14 residues long. The CDR3 DNA follows: TGTGCCAGCAGCTCCGAGCACAGGGCGGGTGGCTACACCTTC. This gives the protein CASSSEHRAGGYTF.

The V call is TRBV9, the J call TRBJ2-2; tentatively, D is TRBD2 (6 bases). The CDR3 covers 14 residues. Looked up from germline, CDR1 is SGDLS and CDR2 is YYNGEE. V lost 4 bases and J lost 4, with 11 bases in between. The CDR3 DNA reads as TGTGCCAGCAGCACCGGGAGCTCCACCGGGGAGCTGTTTTTT. Translation gives CASSTGSSTGELFF. Combining the CDR3 with reference TRBV9 and TRBJ2-2 gives the whole variable domain DSGVTQTPKHLITATGQRVTLRCSPRSGDLSVYWYQQSLDQGLQFLIQYYNGEERAKGNILERFSAQQFPDLHSELNLSSLELGDSALYFCASSTGSSTGELFFGEGSRLTVL.

The genes are TRBV10-3 and TRBJ2-3; TRBD2 agrees at 7 bases. Losses at the gene ends were 6 bases for V and 4 bases for J; bases not matched to a gene: 10. The CDR3 totals 15 residues. Germline values: CDR1 ENHRY, CDR2 SYGVKD. The CDR3 DNA is TGTGCCATCAGAGAGAGGGAGGGCGCCCCAGATACGCAGTATTTT. Translated: CAIREREGAPDTQYF.

This clone was found a few times. The chain carries TRBV6-1 and TRBJ1-2; unclear D gene. The V end lost 3 bases, the J end lost 8 bases, and 13 bases lay between the germline ends. Germline V lookup: CDR1 MNHNS, CDR2 SASEGT. The CDR3 covers 13 residues. CDR3 sequence (DNA): TGTGCCAGCAGTGATTTGTCGGTGGGCGGCTACACCTTC. Protein: CASSDLSVGGYTF.

The chain links TRBV9 to TRBJ1-3; D uncertain. The germline V gene has CDR1 SGDLS and CDR2 YYNGEE. This CDR3 has 14 amino acids. The ends were cut back, 4 bases at V and 8 bases at J, with 16 bases in the middle. CDR3 coding DNA: TGTGCCAGCAGCCCTAGGCCCCTGGTGGACACCATATATTTT. It is translated as CASSPRPLVDTIYF.

This clone was counted once. The chain joins TRBV7-9 to TRBJ1-2; the match to TRBD1 covers 7 bases. V shed 3 bases, J shed 8 bases, and the junction held 9 bases outside the gene matches. Germline lookup yields CDR1 SEHNR and CDR2 FQNEAQ (reference sequence). The CDR3 totals 14 residues. CDR3: CASSFRGSPWGYTF. In nucleotides, the CDR3 is TGTGCCAGCAGCTTCAGGGGGAGCCCGTGGGGCTACACCTTC.

A remark on this clone: Other DNA sequences in the same sample also yield this CDR3. V usage is TRBV6-5 and J usage is TRBJ2-1; D ambiguous. Germline assignment: CDR1 MNHEY and CDR2 SVGAGI. The V gene lost 0 bases and the J gene lost 7 bases, with 4 bases spanning the gap. The CDR3 is 12 amino acids. In nucleotides, the CDR3 is TGTGCCAGCAGTTACTCTCTGAATGAGCAGTTCTTC. This encodes CASSYSLNEQFF.

The chain recombines TRBV10-3 with TRBJ2-7; D possibly corresponds to TRBD1 (5 bases). Trimming stripped 4 bases from V and 3 bases from J, with 10 bases between. This CDR3 contains 13 residues. CDR1 and CDR2 from the germline V gene are ENHRY and SYGVKD. This CDR3 is CAISGVGVYEQYF. CDR3 sequence (DNA): TGTGCCATCAGTGGTGTAGGGGTCTACGAGCAGTACTTC.

This clone was seen just once. The V and J genes are TRBV5-4 and TRBJ1-1; no clear D gene. The germline V gene has CDR1 SGHNT and CDR2 YYREEE (reference sequence). Trimming removed 0 bases from V and 1 base from J, with 13 bases in between. There are 16 residues in the CDR3. As DNA, the CDR3 is TGTGCCAGCAGCTTGGCGTTAAGCTCCCCGAACACTGAAGCTTTCTTT. Translated, it gives CASSLALSSPNTEAFF.

The V gene is TRBV4-3, the J gene TRBJ1-1, with 9 bases that match TRBD1. This CDR3 comprises 17 residues. The V gene end was trimmed by 3 bases and the J gene end by 1 base; junction bases not matched to a gene: 9. Germline V gene sequence: CDR1 LGHNA, CDR2 YSLEER. CDR3 nucleotide sequence: TGCGCCAGCAGCCAGTCCGGGACAGGGCCGCGGAACACTGAAGCTTTCTTT. Its protein is CASSQSGTGPRNTEAFF.

The rearrangement joins TRBV15 to TRBJ1-6, with D unclear. The germline gives CDR1 LNHNV, CDR2 YYDKDF (reference sequence). The CDR3 spans 16 residues. V was trimmed by 0 bases and J by 7 bases, leaving 13 bases between them. CDR3 in DNA: TGTGCCACCAGCAGAGATCCCCCCTCGGGGAATTCACCCCTCCACTTT. It translates to CATSRDPPSGNSPLHF.

V usage is TRBV5-6 and J usage is TRBJ2-7, with TRBD2 matching 8 bases. The CDR3 covers 16 residues. V shed 0 bases, J shed 3 bases, and the junction held 8 bases outside the gene matches. The V gene's germline CDR1 is SGHDT and CDR2 YYEEEE. The CDR3 DNA follows: TGTGCCAGCAGCTTGGCCGGGACTAGTCATAGCTACGAGCAGTACTTC. Amino acid sequence: CASSLAGTSHSYEQYF.

The chain is built from TRBV6-5 and TRBJ2-5, with D possibly being TRBD2 (6 bases). V shed 5 bases and J shed 1 base, with 11 bases lying between them. CDR1 is MNHEY, CDR2 SVGAGI, per germline. The CDR3 spans 14 residues. The CDR3 DNA reads TGTGCCAGCAGTACCGGGACTGGCCAAGAGACCCAGTACTTC. Translation: CASSTGTGQETQYF.

The chain recombines TRBV3-1 (or the pseudogene TRBV3-2) with TRBJ1-4; 7 nucleotides align to TRBD1. The CDR3 sequence is 16 residues long. Trimming cost V 2 bases and J 8 bases; bases outside gene matches: 11. Germline V lookup: CDR1 LGHDT, CDR2 YNNKEL (reference sequence). Here the CDR3 DNA reads TGTGCCAGCAGCCAACAACTATCGACAGGGCTCGAAAAACTGTTTTTT. Translated, it gives CASSQQLSTGLEKLFF.

This chain joins TRBV5-1 and TRBJ1-1, with TRBD1 identical over 7 bases. Germline V CDR1 and CDR2: SGHRS, YFSETQ. This CDR3 comprises 14 residues. With V trimmed by 4 bases and J by 4 bases, 7 bases remained unmatched. The CDR3 here is CASSVSGGGTEAFF. The CDR3 bases are TGCGCCAGCAGCGTGTCAGGGGGAGGCACTGAAGCTTTCTTT.

The V gene is TRBV28, the J gene TRBJ2-7; 12 bases are shared with TRBD1. CDR3 length equals 14 residues. Germline values: CDR1 MDHEN, CDR2 SYDVKM. Trimming took 7 bases from V and 3 from J; bases not matched to a gene: 4. As DNA, the CDR3 is TGTGCCAGCACCGGGACAGGGGGCGGCTACGAGCAGTACTTC. Translating gives CASTGTGGGYEQYF. The complete variable domain, with remaining parts taken from reference TRBV28 and TRBJ2-7, reads DVKVTQSSRYLVKRTGEKVFLECVQDMDHENMFWYRQDPGLGLRLIYFSYDVKMKEKGDIPEGYSVSREKKERFSLILESASTNQTSMYLCASTGTGGGYEQYFGPGTRLTVT.